This is a list of T cell receptor beta chains from one sample in a study of beta chain features in type 1 diabetes. The assay was immunoSEQ multiplex PCR, and TCRdb's table has in-frame clones only and misses some. The sample includes more than 300,000 clones, about 14% seen only once; the top ten take roughly 0.017%. The sample consisted of naive CD4+ T cells from blood. Receptors were obtained from a young woman in good health. CDR3s include the opening cysteine and the closing phenylalanine or tryptophan. Fields, in order: CDR3 protein, CDR3 DNA, V gene, J gene, D gene, clone size. D genes are given only for firm matches. Clone sizes are given selectively: once, few, many, or a class where the clone is expanded.

CDR3aa: CASTPGQISQETQYF
CDR3nt: TGTGCCAGCACCCCGGGACAGATATCCCAAGAGACCCAGTACTTC
v_gene: TRBV21-1
j_gene: TRBJ2-5
d_gene: NA
abundance: NA

CDR3aa: CASSILGGRNTGELFF
CDR3nt: TGTGCCAGCTCAATCTTAGGGGGACGGAACACCGGGGAGCTGTTTTTT
v_gene: TRBV18
j_gene: TRBJ2-2
d_gene: NA
abundance: NA

CDR3aa: CASTGLAGSEQFF
CDR3nt: TGTGCCAGCACCGGACTAGCGGGATCTGAGCAGTTCTTC
v_gene: TRBV2
j_gene: TRBJ2-1
d_gene: TRBD2
abundance: few

CDR3aa: CASSNTERGKKGYEQYF
CDR3nt: TGTGCCAGCAGCAATACGGAAAGGGGAAAGAAGGGCTACGAGCAGTACTTC
v_gene: TRBV21-1
j_gene: TRBJ2-7
d_gene: NA
abundance: NA

CDR3aa: CAWRLAGGLHEQYF
CDR3nt: TGTGCCTGGAGGCTAGCGGGAGGGCTCCACGAGCAGTACTTC
v_gene: TRBV30
j_gene: TRBJ2-7
d_gene: TRBD2
abundance: few

CDR3aa: CASSLAYRNFYGYTF
CDR3nt: TGTGCCAGCAGCTTAGCGTACAGGAATTTCTATGGCTACACCTTC
v_gene: TRBV7-2
j_gene: TRBJ1-2
d_gene: NA
abundance: NA

CDR3aa: CASGGPPGTEAFF
CDR3nt: TGTGCCAGCGGAGGTCCCCCGGGCACTGAAGCTTTCTTT
v_gene: TRBV27
j_gene: TRBJ1-1
d_gene: NA
abundance: few

CDR3aa: CAWRAGTGGNYEQYF
CDR3nt: TGTGCCTGGAGGGCGGGGACAGGGGGCAACTACGAGCAGTACTTC
v_gene: TRBV30
j_gene: TRBJ2-7
d_gene: TRBD1
abundance: few

CDR3aa: CASSPLRGTGELFF
CDR3nt: TGTGCCAGCTCACCACTTCGGGGCACCGGGGAGCTGTTTTTT
v_gene: TRBV18
j_gene: TRBJ2-2
d_gene: NA
abundance: NA

CDR3aa: CASSLGAGGVQETQYF
CDR3nt: TGTGCCAGCAGCTTAGGTGCGGGAGGGGTACAAGAGACCCAGTACTTC
v_gene: TRBV7-2
j_gene: TRBJ2-5
d_gene: TRBD2
abundance: NA

CDR3aa: CASSQSGQRGAGELFF
CDR3nt: TGTGCCAGCAGCCAATCGGGGCAGCGGGGAGCCGGGGAGCTGTTTTTT
v_gene: TRBV4-2
j_gene: TRBJ2-2
d_gene: TRBD2
abundance: NA

CDR3aa: CASSGPTGAYEQYF
CDR3nt: TGTGCCAGCAGCGGTCCGACAGGGGCCTACGAGCAGTACTTC
v_gene: TRBV9
j_gene: TRBJ2-7
d_gene: TRBD1
abundance: NA

CDR3aa: CASSPPATYEQYF
CDR3nt: TGTGCCAGCTCACCTCCTGCGACCTACGAGCAGTACTTC
v_gene: TRBV18
j_gene: TRBJ2-7
d_gene: NA
abundance: few

CDR3aa: CASSRAGTGRRWATNEKLFF
CDR3nt: TGTGCCAGCAGCCGGGCAGGTACAGGGAGAAGATGGGCAACTAATGAAAAACTGTTTTTT
v_gene: TRBV14
j_gene: TRBJ1-4
d_gene: NA
abundance: NA

CDR3aa: CASSIQGPGGNQPQHF
CDR3nt: TGTGCCAGTAGTATACAGGGGCCTGGGGGCAATCAGCCCCAGCATTTT
v_gene: TRBV19
j_gene: TRBJ1-5
d_gene: NA
abundance: NA

CDR3aa: CASSPRGGDNTEAFF
CDR3nt: TGTGCCAGCAGTCCCCGTGGAGGGGATAACACTGAAGCTTTCTTT
v_gene: TRBV28
j_gene: TRBJ1-1
d_gene: NA
abundance: NA

CDR3aa: CAWNSRLAGGNEQYF
CDR3nt: TGTGCCTGGAATAGCAGGCTAGCGGGAGGCAACGAGCAGTACTTC
v_gene: TRBV30
j_gene: TRBJ2-7
d_gene: TRBD2
abundance: NA

CDR3aa: CASSLHSGRTNEQYF
CDR3nt: TGTGCCAGCAGCCTCCACAGCGGGAGGACAAACGAGCAGTACTTC
v_gene: TRBV7-2
j_gene: TRBJ2-7
d_gene: TRBD2
abundance: NA

CDR3aa: CASSSLTANTEAFF
CDR3nt: TGTGCCAGCAGCTCATTGACAGCGAACACTGAAGCTTTCTTT
v_gene: TRBV7-9
j_gene: TRBJ1-1
d_gene: NA
abundance: few

CDR3aa: CASSLSDYGYTF
CDR3nt: TGTGCCAGCAGTTTATCCGACTATGGCTACACCTTC
v_gene: TRBV28
j_gene: TRBJ1-2
d_gene: NA
abundance: NA

CDR3aa: CASSPEHLGRNQPQHF
CDR3nt: TGTGCCAGCTCACCAGAACACTTGGGCAGAAATCAGCCCCAGCATTTT
v_gene: TRBV18
j_gene: TRBJ1-5
d_gene: NA
abundance: NA

CDR3aa: CAISDAYEQYF
CDR3nt: TGTGCCATCAGTGACGCCTACGAGCAGTACTTC
v_gene: TRBV10-3
j_gene: TRBJ2-7
d_gene: NA
abundance: few

CDR3aa: CASSLPTGAGTEAFF
CDR3nt: TGTGCCAGCAGCCTACCGACAGGGGCGGGCACTGAAGCTTTCTTT
v_gene: TRBV7-2
j_gene: TRBJ1-1
d_gene: TRBD1
abundance: NA

CDR3aa: CASSYSAAGELFF
CDR3nt: TGTGCCAGCAGTTACTCCGCAGCCGGGGAGCTGTTTTTT
v_gene: TRBV6-5
j_gene: TRBJ2-2
d_gene: NA
abundance: few

CDR3aa: CASSRHRDREGCTEAFF
CDR3nt: TGTGCCAGCAGCAGACATCGGGACAGGGAGGGGTGCACTGAAGCTTTCTTT
v_gene: TRBV21-1
j_gene: TRBJ1-1
d_gene: NA
abundance: NA

CDR3aa: CANNRDRSSYEQYF
CDR3nt: TGTGCCAACAACCGGGACAGAAGCTCCTACGAGCAGTACTTC
v_gene: TRBV2
j_gene: TRBJ2-7
d_gene: TRBD1
abundance: NA

CDR3aa: CASSYSAGRANVLTF
CDR3nt: TGTGCCAGCAGTTATTCGGCGGGGAGGGCCAACGTCCTGACTTTC
v_gene: TRBV6-5
j_gene: TRBJ2-6
d_gene: NA
abundance: NA

CDR3aa: CASREGQGRGLGFF
CDR3nt: TGTGCCAGCAGAGAGGGACAGGGTAGGGGTCTAGGGTTCTTC
v_gene: TRBV27
j_gene: TRBJ2-1
d_gene: TRBD1
abundance: NA

CDR3aa: CSALQGPEAFF
CDR3nt: TGCAGTGCTCTACAGGGTCCTGAAGCTTTCTTT
v_gene: TRBV20-1
j_gene: TRBJ1-1
d_gene: NA
abundance: NA

CDR3aa: CSVGEGRTEAFF
CDR3nt: TGCAGCGTTGGCGAGGGTAGGACTGAAGCTTTCTTT
v_gene: TRBV29-1
j_gene: TRBJ1-1
d_gene: NA
abundance: NA

CDR3aa: CASSKTITSYNEQFF
CDR3nt: TGTGCCAGCAGTAAGACAATAACCTCCTACAATGAGCAGTTCTTC
v_gene: TRBV6-5
j_gene: TRBJ2-1
d_gene: NA
abundance: NA

CDR3aa: CASSVGASSHEQNEQFF
CDR3nt: TGTGCCAGCAGCGTAGGGGCTAGCTCCCATGAGCAGAATGAGCAGTTCTTC
v_gene: TRBV9
j_gene: TRBJ2-1
d_gene: NA
abundance: NA

CDR3aa: CAWSMNRGEKLFF
CDR3nt: TGTGCCTGGAGTATGAACCGGGGTGAAAAACTGTTTTTT
v_gene: TRBV30
j_gene: TRBJ1-4
d_gene: NA
abundance: few

CDR3aa: CASSRLDGTGQYF
CDR3nt: TGTGCCAGCAGCAGATTAGACGGGACAGGGCAGTATTTT
v_gene: TRBV21-1
j_gene: TRBJ2-3
d_gene: NA
abundance: few

CDR3aa: CASSQGFTYGYTF
CDR3nt: TGTGCCAGCAGCCAGGGGTTTACCTATGGCTACACCTTC
v_gene: TRBV7-9
j_gene: TRBJ1-2
d_gene: NA
abundance: few